The rows below give T cell receptor beta chains drawn from one sample of a study of shared clonotypes between healthy human individuals. Profiled with immunoSEQ multiplex PCR; TCRdb holds only in-frame clones, not every one. The table shows approximately 1.5 million clones, with approximately 98.5% occurring only once. The sequencing input was naive CD4+ T cells sorted from blood. These receptors came from a man aged 30 to 45 in good health. Each CDR3 is given with its conserved first and last residue. D genes are given only for firm matches. Only some rows state a clone size, as once, few, many or a class for expanded clones.

d_call: TRBD2; clone_size: -; v_call: TRBV9; j_call: TRBJ2-1; cdr3_nt: TGTGCCAGCAGCGTAGCTAGGGGACTAGCGGATTACAATGAGCAGTTCTTC; cdr3_aa: CASSVARGLADYNEQFF
d_call: TRBD1; clone_size: -; v_call: TRBV29-1; j_call: TRBJ2-2; cdr3_nt: TGCAGCGTAAACAGGGGGACCGGGGAGCTGTTTTTT; cdr3_aa: CSVNRGTGELFF
d_call: -; clone_size: -; v_call: TRBV27; j_call: TRBJ2-7; cdr3_nt: TGTGCCAGCAGTTTACAGGGGCTGCCCTACGAGCAGTACTTC; cdr3_aa: CASSLQGLPYEQYF
d_call: TRBD2; clone_size: -; v_call: TRBV29-1; j_call: TRBJ2-7; cdr3_nt: TGCAGCGTTGCGACTAGCGCCCGCGCAGATTACGAGCAGTACTTC; cdr3_aa: CSVATSARADYEQYF
d_call: -; clone_size: -; v_call: TRBV7-9; j_call: TRBJ1-1; cdr3_nt: TGTGCCAGCGGGGAGTTGGGGATCCTGAACACTGAAGCTTTCTTT; cdr3_aa: CASGELGILNTEAFF
d_call: TRBD1; clone_size: -; v_call: TRBV14; j_call: TRBJ2-1; cdr3_nt: TGTGCCAGCAGCATCTACAGGGGAAATGAGCAGTTCTTC; cdr3_aa: CASSIYRGNEQFF
d_call: -; clone_size: -; v_call: TRBV28; j_call: TRBJ2-2; cdr3_nt: TGTGCCAGCAGTGCACCTGGGGGTCGGACCGGGGAGCTGTTTTTT; cdr3_aa: CASSAPGGRTGELFF
d_call: TRBD2; clone_size: -; v_call: TRBV28; j_call: TRBJ2-1; cdr3_nt: TGTGCCAGCAGTTTGATATGGAGCGGGCGGGAGGGTTCAAGGAATGAGCAGTTCTTC; cdr3_aa: CASSLIWSGREGSRNEQFF
d_call: -; clone_size: -; v_call: TRBV19; j_call: TRBJ2-2; cdr3_nt: TGTGCCAGTAGAAGGGATATCACCGGGGAGCTGTTTTTT; cdr3_aa: CASRRDITGELFF
d_call: TRBD2; clone_size: -; v_call: TRBV11-2; j_call: TRBJ2-1; cdr3_nt: TGTGCCAGCAGCGCGGGACTAGCGGGAGTGGAGCAGTTCTTC; cdr3_aa: CASSAGLAGVEQFF
d_call: -; clone_size: -; v_call: TRBV5-1; j_call: TRBJ2-2; cdr3_nt: TGCGCCAGCAGCAGGGGATCAGGATCGAACACCGGGGAGCTGTTTTTT; cdr3_aa: CASSRGSGSNTGELFF
d_call: -; clone_size: -; v_call: TRBV7-9; j_call: TRBJ1-2; cdr3_nt: TGTGCCAGCAGCTTGGAGGACGGGGAGAACTATGGCTACACCTTC; cdr3_aa: CASSLEDGENYGYTF
d_call: TRBD2; clone_size: -; v_call: TRBV4-2; j_call: TRBJ2-3; cdr3_nt: TGTGCCAGCAGCCAACGTAGCGGGACCTGGGATACGCAGTATTTT; cdr3_aa: CASSQRSGTWDTQYF
d_call: -; clone_size: -; v_call: TRBV18; j_call: TRBJ2-2; cdr3_nt: TGTGCCAGCTCACTGATAGAAGGGAACACCGGGGAGCTGTTTTTT; cdr3_aa: CASSLIEGNTGELFF
d_call: -; clone_size: -; v_call: TRBV11-2; j_call: TRBJ1-4; cdr3_nt: TGTGCCAGCAGCTTAGATCACACAGGGCTAGGTGAAAAACTGTTTTTT; cdr3_aa: CASSLDHTGLGEKLFF
d_call: TRBD1; clone_size: -; v_call: TRBV9; j_call: TRBJ1-2; cdr3_nt: TGTGCCAGCAGCGTCCAACCGGGACAGGGCGGCCATGGCTACACCTTC; cdr3_aa: CASSVQPGQGGHGYTF
d_call: -; clone_size: -; v_call: TRBV18; j_call: TRBJ1-2; cdr3_nt: TGTGCCAGCTCTCGCTACTCGAGGGAACGGGACTATGGCTACACCTTC; cdr3_aa: CASSRYSRERDYGYTF
d_call: TRBD2; clone_size: -; v_call: TRBV28; j_call: TRBJ2-7; cdr3_nt: TGTGCCAGCACCTATGGGGGGGCGGGAGGCTACGAGCAGTACTTC; cdr3_aa: CASTYGGAGGYEQYF
d_call: -; clone_size: -; v_call: TRBV7-9; j_call: TRBJ1-3; cdr3_nt: TGTGCCAGCAGCTTAGCGGGGGTCGTCTCTGGAAACACCATATATTTT; cdr3_aa: CASSLAGVVSGNTIYF
d_call: -; clone_size: -; v_call: TRBV18; j_call: TRBJ1-1; cdr3_nt: TGTGCCAGCTCAAGGGGCAGGGAGGGAACTGAAGCTTTCTTT; cdr3_aa: CASSRGREGTEAFF
d_call: -; clone_size: -; v_call: TRBV28; j_call: TRBJ1-4; cdr3_nt: TGTGCCAGCAGTTTACGGTGGGCCGCCGATGAAAAACTGTTTTTT; cdr3_aa: CASSLRWAADEKLFF
d_call: -; clone_size: once; v_call: TRBV7-2; j_call: TRBJ2-7; cdr3_nt: TGTGCCAGCGGAAGCCGTAACGAGCAGTACTTC; cdr3_aa: CASGSRNEQYF
d_call: -; clone_size: -; v_call: TRBV7-9; j_call: TRBJ1-2; cdr3_nt: TGTGCCAGCAGCCCTCGGGGGTTGGGCTATGGCTACACCTTC; cdr3_aa: CASSPRGLGYGYTF
d_call: -; clone_size: -; v_call: TRBV25-1; j_call: TRBJ2-1; cdr3_nt: TGTGCCAGCAGAGGAGTAGGGCTGAATGAGCAGTTCTTC; cdr3_aa: CASRGVGLNEQFF
d_call: TRBD1; clone_size: once; v_call: TRBV18; j_call: TRBJ1-4; cdr3_nt: TGTGCCAGCTCCGTTGGGACAGGGCTTAATGAAAAACTGTTTTTT; cdr3_aa: CASSVGTGLNEKLFF
d_call: -; clone_size: -; v_call: TRBV6-5; j_call: TRBJ1-5; cdr3_nt: TGTGCCAGCAGTCTCGGATTTGGTGATCAGCCCCAGCATTTT; cdr3_aa: CASSLGFGDQPQHF
d_call: TRBD2; clone_size: -; v_call: TRBV11-2; j_call: TRBJ2-1; cdr3_nt: TGTGCCAGCAGCGGGCCTAGCGGTGCCTACAATGAGCAGTTCTTC; cdr3_aa: CASSGPSGAYNEQFF
d_call: -; clone_size: -; v_call: TRBV11-1; j_call: TRBJ1-1; cdr3_nt: TGTGCCAGCAGCCCCCGCCGGACAGCATCGAACACTGAAGCTTTCTTT; cdr3_aa: CASSPRRTASNTEAFF
d_call: -; clone_size: -; v_call: TRBV11-2; j_call: TRBJ2-3; cdr3_nt: TGTGCCAGCAGCTTAGGGCCCCCCGATACGCAGTATTTT; cdr3_aa: CASSLGPPDTQYF
d_call: -; clone_size: -; v_call: TRBV10-3; j_call: TRBJ2-1; cdr3_nt: TGTGCCATCAGCCGGGACAAGTATTATGAGCAGTTCTTC; cdr3_aa: CAISRDKYYEQFF
d_call: -; clone_size: -; v_call: TRBV7-2; j_call: TRBJ2-7; cdr3_nt: TGTGCCAGCACCGATTGGGGCTCCTACGAGCAGTACTTC; cdr3_aa: CASTDWGSYEQYF
d_call: -; clone_size: -; v_call: TRBV18; j_call: TRBJ2-3; cdr3_nt: TGTGCCAGCTCACCATTACGAGGGAGGAGGTCGCACGCAGCCTTGGATACGCAGTATTTT; cdr3_aa: CASSPLRGRRSHAALDTQYF
d_call: -; clone_size: -; v_call: TRBV28; j_call: TRBJ2-3; cdr3_nt: TGTGCCAGCACCCAACGCACAGATACGCAGTATTTT; cdr3_aa: CASTQRTDTQYF
d_call: TRBD2; clone_size: -; v_call: TRBV5-5; j_call: TRBJ2-3; cdr3_nt: TGTGCCAGCAGCTTGGAGGGACTAGCTACAGATACGCAGTATTTT; cdr3_aa: CASSLEGLATDTQYF
d_call: TRBD1; clone_size: -; v_call: TRBV5-1; j_call: TRBJ2-5; cdr3_nt: TGCGCCAGCAGCCCGGACAGGGTTAGAGAGACCCAGTACTTC; cdr3_aa: CASSPDRVRETQYF
d_call: TRBD2; clone_size: -; v_call: TRBV7-9; j_call: TRBJ2-3; cdr3_nt: TGTGCCAGCAGCTACGGATCCGGGACTAGCGGGAGCACAGATACGCAGTATTTT; cdr3_aa: CASSYGSGTSGSTDTQYF
d_call: -; clone_size: -; v_call: TRBV28; j_call: TRBJ2-2; cdr3_nt: TGTGCCAGCAGTTTTACACAGCATAACACCGGGGAGCTGTTTTTT; cdr3_aa: CASSFTQHNTGELFF
d_call: TRBD2; clone_size: -; v_call: TRBV28; j_call: TRBJ2-5; cdr3_nt: TGTGCCAGCAGTCCGGGAGGACTAGCGGAAAAAGAGACCCAGTACTTC; cdr3_aa: CASSPGGLAEKETQYF
d_call: -; clone_size: -; v_call: TRBV28; j_call: TRBJ2-5; cdr3_nt: TGTGCCAGCAGTTTAACCGGCGAGACCCAGTACTTC; cdr3_aa: CASSLTGETQYF
d_call: -; clone_size: -; v_call: TRBV6-5; j_call: TRBJ2-3; cdr3_nt: TGTGCCAGCAGTTACTCCGACACCACAGATACGCAGTATTTT; cdr3_aa: CASSYSDTTDTQYF
d_call: -; clone_size: -; v_call: TRBV7-2; j_call: TRBJ1-5; cdr3_nt: TGTGCCAGCAGCTGGAGTACAGGTCGTAAGCCCCAGCATTTT; cdr3_aa: CASSWSTGRKPQHF
d_call: -; clone_size: few; v_call: TRBV18; j_call: TRBJ2-3; cdr3_nt: TGTGCCAGCTCACCACGGAGGGGGCAAGCAGATACGCAGTATTTT; cdr3_aa: CASSPRRGQADTQYF
d_call: TRBD1; clone_size: once; v_call: TRBV28; j_call: TRBJ1-3; cdr3_nt: TGTGCCAGCAGTTCTCTCGGACAGGAACCGAGTAAGCCCTCTGGAAACACCATATATTTT; cdr3_aa: CASSSLGQEPSKPSGNTIYF
d_call: -; clone_size: -; v_call: TRBV7-2; j_call: TRBJ2-3; cdr3_nt: TGTGCCAGCAGCTTGGACAGTGCAGATACGCAGTATTTT; cdr3_aa: CASSLDSADTQYF
d_call: TRBD2; clone_size: -; v_call: TRBV6-6; j_call: TRBJ2-1; cdr3_nt: TGTGCCAGCAGCCCTACTAGCGGGAGAGGGAATGAGCAGTTCTTC; cdr3_aa: CASSPTSGRGNEQFF
d_call: -; clone_size: -; v_call: TRBV18; j_call: TRBJ2-7; cdr3_nt: TGTGCCAGCTCACCACCGCAGGTCCTAAGTCACGAGCAGTACTTC; cdr3_aa: CASSPPQVLSHEQYF